The 22 T cell receptor beta chains below all came from one sample that was sequenced in a study of T-cell reconstitution after alpha-beta-depleted transplantation in children. It was with unique molecular identifiers that the TCRbeta library was prepared. TCRdb independently ran MiXCR on the PCR reads; one entry per CDR3 protein. Among around 490,000 distinct CDR3 sequences listed, more than 9.5% were seen once. The sequencing used PBMCs, mostly from graft donor cells, collected 180 days after TCRalphabeta/CD19-depleted stem cell transplant. The source is a female patient between 2 and 15 years old who had a stem cell transplant for aplastic anemia, so the T cells may come from the graft donor.

This clonotype was recorded many times. This rearrangement joins TRBV29-1 to TRBJ1-1; the D is unclear. Trimming removed 3 bases from V and 1 base from J, with 9 bases in between. The CDR3 length is 13 residues. Germline CDR1 reads SQVTM; CDR2 reads ANQGSEA. The CDR3 DNA is TGCAGCGTTGAGGGCGTCCAGAACACTGAAGCTTTCTTT. This translates into CSVEGVQNTEAFF. The full variable domain, with the rest looked up from reference TRBV29-1 and TRBJ1-1, is SAVISQKPSRDICQRGTSLTIQCQVDSQVTMMFWYRQQPGQSLTLIATANQGSEATYESGFVIDKFPISRPNLTFSTLTVSNMSPEDSSIYLCSVEGVQNTEAFFGQGTRLTVV.

This clonotype was counted a few times. V usage is TRBV9 and J usage is TRBJ2-1; D might be TRBD1 (5 bases). Between the trimmed V and J ends, which lost 0 bases and 8 bases, there was a span of 24 bases. Germline V gene lookup returns CDR1 SGDLS and CDR2 YYNGEE. The CDR3 has 18 residues. The DNA of the CDR3 is TGTGCCAGCAGCGTAGCCCCGAAAAACCTCTATGGGGCCGATGAGCAGTTCTTC. As protein: CASSVAPKNLYGADEQFF.

The chain has TRBV11-2 and TRBJ2-1, with 7 bases matching TRBD1. With V trimmed by 1 base and J by 4 bases, 4 bases remained unmatched. The germline V gene encodes CDR1 SGHAT and CDR2 FQNNGV. CDR3 length equals 15 residues. CDR3 bases: TGTGCCAGCAGCTTAGGGACAGGAGTATACAATGAGCAGTTCTTC. It codes for CASSLGTGVYNEQFF.

This chain links TRBV20-1 with TRBJ2-7; TRBD1 matches 9 bases. The CDR3 length is 13 residues. Looked up from germline, CDR1 is DFQATT and CDR2 is SNEGSKA (reference sequence). J lost 12 bases, V lost 5 bases, and 14 bases had no gene match. The CDR3 here is CSAFARPGQGRYF. The CDR3 DNA follows: TGCAGTGCTTTCGCCCGCCCGGGACAGGGAAGGTACTTC.

This chain joins TRBV7-2 and TRBJ1-2, with 8 nucleotides matching TRBD1. V dropped 5 bases and J dropped 7; count of bases not matched to a gene: 15. Germline V CDR1 and CDR2: SGHTA, FQGNSA. CDR3 length: 16 residues. DNA for the CDR3: TGTGCCAGCAGCCCCCACCGGACAGGGCGAGTGGGTGGCTACACCTTC. Amino acids: CASSPHRTGRVGGYTF.

V and J are TRBV4-2 and TRBJ2-7; D may be TRBD2 (6 bases). Trimming shortened V by 1 base and J by 4 bases, and 14 bases separated the two germline ends. This CDR3 has 15 residues. Germline V gene sequence: CDR1 LGHNA, CDR2 YNFKEQ. CDR3 nucleotide sequence: TGTGCCAGCAGCCAAGGGCAGGGACTCGCTTACGAGCAGTACTTC. Protein product: CASSQGQGLAYEQYF.

V gene TRBV6-1 combines with J gene TRBJ2-1, with 7 nucleotides matching TRBD2. V lost 6 bases, J lost 4 bases, and 12 bases stayed unmatched. CDR3 length: 16 amino acids. Germline assignment: CDR1 MNHNS and CDR2 SASEGT. CDR3 in DNA: TGTGCCAGCAGCAGGGCTAGCGGCGTATATTACAATGAGCAGTTCTTC. Translating it yields CASSRASGVYYNEQFF.

This clonotype was recorded a few times. The rearrangement links TRBV4-3 to TRBJ1-5; D is ambiguous. From germline, CDR1 is LGHNA and CDR2 YSLEER. Trimming removed 0 bases from V and 7 bases from J, with 7 bases in between. This CDR3 is 13 amino acids long. The CDR3 reads CASSQDPTQPQHF. CDR3 DNA sequence: TGCGCCAGCAGCCAAGATCCCACCCAGCCCCAGCATTTT.

This chain joins TRBV11-2 and TRBJ2-5, with 12 bases that match TRBD2. Germline V gives CDR1 SGHAT, CDR2 FQNNGV. J lost 5 bases, V lost 3 bases, and 13 bases had no gene match. This CDR3 has 18 amino acids. CDR3 loop: CASSLYHWLAGGPETQYF. In DNA, the CDR3 is TGTGCCAGCAGCTTGTACCACTGGCTAGCGGGAGGGCCCGAGACCCAGTACTTC. Supplemented by reference TRBV11-2 and TRBJ2-5, the full variable domain reads EAGVAQSPRYKIIEKRQSVAFWCNPISGHATLYWYQQILGQGPKLLIQFQNNGVVDDSQLPKDRFSAERLKGVDSTLKIQPAKLEDSAVYLCASSLYHWLAGGPETQYFGPGTRLLVL.

The chain employs TRBV20-1 and TRBJ2-2; D is perhaps TRBD2 (6 bases). With 6 bases removed from V and 2 bases from J, the gap between germline ends came to 16 bases. This CDR3 is built from 15 residues. Per germline, CDR1 DFQATT and CDR2 SNEGSKA (reference sequence). In DNA, the CDR3 is TGCAGTGCCCTTGGGGGGAGCCATAACACCGGGGAGCTGTTTTTT. This translates into CSALGGSHNTGELFF.

The rearrangement uses TRBV25-1 and TRBJ1-2; D is undetermined. This CDR3 comprises 14 residues. V lost 3 bases to trimming and J lost 7 bases, with 15 bases between them. Germline V gives CDR1 MGHDK, CDR2 SYGVNS. The CDR3 coding sequence is TGTGCCAGCAGTGATACGGTGGGGAGCTCTGGCTACACCTTC. The encoded protein is CASSDTVGSSGYTF.

The chain has TRBV5-5 and TRBJ2-7, with TRBD1 identical over 8 bases. This CDR3 region has 14 residues. Trimming took 4 bases from V and 4 from J; bases not matched to a gene: 7. The germline V gene has CDR1 SGHKS and CDR2 YYEKEE (reference sequence). The CDR3 coding sequence is TGTGCCAGCAGCGCGACCGGGACAGGTTACGAGCAGTACGTC. It translates to CASSATGTGYEQYV.

This clonotype was counted ten times or more. The chain's CDR3 is CSARGNGNTIYF. Here the CDR3 DNA reads TGCAGTGCTAGAGGAAACGGAAACACCATATATTTT. V usage is TRBV20-1 and J usage is TRBJ1-3; D unresolved. CDR3 length equals 12 residues. Per germline, CDR1 DFQATT and CDR2 SNEGSKA (reference sequence). Between the trimmed V and J ends, which lost 1 base and 4 bases, there was a span of 5 bases.

This clonotype was counted between two and nine times. This sequence joins TRBV6-2 or TRBV6-3 and TRBJ2-2; 9 nucleotides agree with TRBD2. Germline V gene data show CDR1 as MNHEY and CDR2 as SVGEGT. V lost 0 bases, J lost 0 bases, and 14 bases stayed unmatched. The CDR3 runs 21 residues. The DNA for the CDR3 is TGTGCCAGCAGTTACTCAACCTTTAGCGGGAGAGCGCTAGCGAACACCGGGGAGCTGTTTTTT. Protein sequence: CASSYSTFSGRALANTGELFF.

The chain combines TRBV29-1 with TRBJ1-4, with 9 bases lining up with TRBD1. Germline values: CDR1 SQVTM, CDR2 ANQGSEA. With V trimmed by 6 bases and J by 0 bases, 5 bases remained unmatched. This CDR3 spans 15 amino acids. This CDR3 reads CSVDTGGATNEKLFF. CDR3 nucleotides: TGCAGCGTGGATACAGGGGGCGCAACTAATGAAAAACTGTTTTTT.

Many counts were recorded for this clonotype. The chain combines TRBV29-1 with TRBJ1-2; TRBD1 aligns across 7 bases. Germline V gene sequence: CDR1 SQVTM, CDR2 ANQGSEA. The V gene end was trimmed by 4 bases and the J gene end by 2 bases; junction bases not matched to a gene: 1. The CDR3 loop spans 12 amino acids. The DNA for the CDR3 is TGCAGCGTTGGGGACAGAAACTATGGCTACACCTTC. The encoded protein is CSVGDRNYGYTF.

The chain carries TRBV28 and TRBJ2-7; no firm D call. Per germline, CDR1 MDHEN and CDR2 SYDVKM. This CDR3 has 15 amino acids. V was shortened by 6 bases and J by 4 bases, with 19 bases between the two germline ends. As DNA, the CDR3 is TGTGCCAGCAGCCCCCCCGACCCCCCCTTATACGAGCAGTACTTC. It translates to CASSPPDPPLYEQYF.

This clonotype turned up a few times. The gene calls are TRBV7-8 and TRBJ2-5, with TRBD1 identical over 7 bases. The germline gives CDR1 SGHVS, CDR2 FQNEAQ. The J segment lost 4 bases and the V segment lost 0 bases, leaving 5 bases of the junction unmatched. The CDR3 spans 15 residues. The chain's CDR3 is CASSLAIGQAETQYF. In DNA form, the CDR3 reads TGTGCCAGCAGCTTAGCCATTGGACAGGCAGAGACCCAGTACTTC.

The table lists this clonotype with a few counts. The chain couples TRBV7-9 to TRBJ2-7; 12 positions agree with TRBD2. CDR1 and CDR2 (germline): SEHNR, FQNEAQ (reference sequence). The CDR3 has 16 residues. After removal of 4 bases from V and 7 bases from J, the junction contained 11 bases not matched to a gene. CDR3 loop: CASSSTSGRSPGEQYF. CDR3 nucleotide sequence: TGTGCCAGCAGCTCCACTAGCGGGAGGTCCCCGGGGGAGCAGTACTTC.

As regards this clonotype: This may be a read error, as it is one base from a much larger clone. This rearrangement joins TRBV5-4 to TRBJ2-5; D remains ambiguous. From germline, CDR1 is SGHNT and CDR2 YYREEE (reference sequence). CDR3 size: 11 residues. The CDR3 is CASGFGGLPYF. The CDR3 nucleotides read TGTGCCAGCGGCTTTGGTGGGCTGCCGTACTTC.

The V and J genes are TRBV28 and TRBJ2-1; 10 nucleotides agree with TRBD1. Per germline, CDR1 MDHEN and CDR2 SYDVKM. CDR3 length: 16 residues. Trimming removed 5 bases from V and 7 bases from J; junction bases left unmatched: 11. The CDR3 spells CASSPLGTGARNEQFF. CDR3 coding DNA: TGTGCCAGCAGTCCGTTAGGGACAGGGGCTCGGAATGAGCAGTTCTTC.

This clonotype was picked up many times. This chain connects TRBV15 to TRBJ2-5; the D gene is possibly TRBD2 (5 bases). CDR1 is LNHNV and CDR2 is YYDKDF in the germline V gene (reference sequence). Trimming cost V 1 base and J 5 bases, with 14 bases left between them. The CDR3 is made up of 15 amino acids. CDR3 coding DNA: TGTGCCACCAGCAGAGTGTCTAGAGGGAGCGAGACCCAGTACTTC. This sequence encodes CATSRVSRGSETQYF. The variable domain in full, with the rest retrieved from reference TRBV15 and TRBJ2-5, is DAMVIQNPRYQVTQFGKPVTLSCSQTLNHNVMYWYQQKSSQAPKLLFHYYDKDFNNEADTPDNFQSRRPNTSFCFLDIRSPGLGDTAMYLCATSRVSRGSETQYFGPGTRLLVL.